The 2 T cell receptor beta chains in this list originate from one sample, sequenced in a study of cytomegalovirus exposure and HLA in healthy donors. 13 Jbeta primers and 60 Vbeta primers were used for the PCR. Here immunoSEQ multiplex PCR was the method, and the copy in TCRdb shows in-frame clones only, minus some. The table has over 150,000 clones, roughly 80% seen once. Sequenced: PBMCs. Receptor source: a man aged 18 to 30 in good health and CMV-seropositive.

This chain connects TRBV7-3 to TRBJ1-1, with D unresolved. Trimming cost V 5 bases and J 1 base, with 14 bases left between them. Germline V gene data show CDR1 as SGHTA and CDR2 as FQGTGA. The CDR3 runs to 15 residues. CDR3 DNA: TGTGCCAGCAGCCCGCTAGGTCCGGGGAACACTGAAGCTTTCTTT. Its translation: CASSPLGPGNTEAFF.

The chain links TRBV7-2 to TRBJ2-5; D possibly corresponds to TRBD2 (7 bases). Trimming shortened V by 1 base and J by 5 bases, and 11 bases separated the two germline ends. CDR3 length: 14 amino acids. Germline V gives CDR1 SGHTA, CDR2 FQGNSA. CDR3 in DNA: TGTGCCAGCAGCTTAGAGGGGGGGGCGGAGACCCAGTACTTC. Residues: CASSLEGGAETQYF.